The rows below give T cell receptor beta chains drawn from one sample of a study of spatial heterogeneity in lung cancer. TCRdb redid the calling of the 5' RACE reads with MiXCR, one entry per CDR3 protein. The sample has about 95,000 distinct CDR3 sequences; approximately 8.6% are singletons. The source material was PBMCs, sampled at surgery. These receptors came from a male donor with early-stage non-small cell lung cancer. CDR3s include the opening cysteine and the closing phenylalanine or tryptophan. The D gene is left open where the match is weak. Not every row has a clone size; where given, it reads once, few, many or a size class.

cdr3_aa,cdr3_nt,d_call,clone_size,v_call,j_call
CASSLRLPSTDTQYF,TGTGCCAGCAGCCTCCGACTACCTAGCACAGATACGCAGTATTTT,-,few,TRBV3-1,TRBJ2-3
CSVEHRTDTQYF,TGCAGCGTTGAACACCGCACAGATACGCAGTATTTT,-,-,TRBV29-1,TRBJ2-3
CASSFSDRVGQPQHF,TGTGCCAGCAGTTTCTCGGACAGGGTGGGTCAGCCCCAGCATTTT,TRBD1,many,TRBV12-3/TRBV12-4,TRBJ1-5
CSVEDETEPNEKLFF,TGCAGCGTTGAAGATGAGACAGAACCAAATGAAAAACTGTTTTTT,-,-,TRBV29-1,TRBJ1-4
CAISESQQETQYF,TGTGCCATCAGTGAAAGTCAGCAAGAGACCCAGTACTTC,-,-,TRBV10-3,TRBJ2-5
CASSPGTTFYEQYF,TGTGCCAGCAGCCCCGGGACAACATTCTACGAGCAGTACTTC,-,-,TRBV5-5,TRBJ2-7
CSANDRASSGNTIYF,TGCAGTGCGAACGACAGGGCCAGCTCTGGAAACACCATATATTTT,TRBD1,-,TRBV20-1,TRBJ1-3
CASSSDRVGRTEAFF,TGTGCCAGCAGCTCGGACAGGGTGGGGAGGACTGAAGCTTTCTTT,TRBD1,few,TRBV7-9,TRBJ1-1
CSASQWGYQETQYF,TGCAGCGCTAGCCAATGGGGGTACCAAGAGACCCAGTACTTC,-,few,TRBV29-1,TRBJ2-5
CASSTPNNEQFF,TGTGCCAGCAGTACTCCGAACAATGAGCAGTTCTTC,-,-,TRBV28,TRBJ2-1
CASSAAGGALGDTQYF,TGTGCCAGCAGCGCCGCCGGGGGGGCCCTTGGAGATACGCAGTATTTT,TRBD2,many,TRBV2,TRBJ2-3
CASSLRDRLQETQYF,TGCGCCAGCAGTCTCCGGGACAGGCTTCAAGAGACCCAGTACTTC,TRBD1,many,TRBV5-1,TRBJ2-5
CASSTTDTQYF,TGTGCCAGCAGCACTACAGATACGCAGTATTTT,-,few,TRBV7-2,TRBJ2-3
CASSSPTSLNEQFF,TGTGCCAGCAGTTCCCCGACTAGTCTCAATGAGCAGTTCTTC,-,many,TRBV28,TRBJ2-1
CASSAIDTQYF,TGTGCCAGCAGCGCGATAGATACGCAGTATTTT,-,-,TRBV7-9,TRBJ2-3
CASSLAPSGAYNEQFF,TGCGCCAGCAGCTTGGCGCCTAGCGGCGCCTACAATGAGCAGTTCTTC,TRBD2,few,TRBV5-1,TRBJ2-1
CASSLARPDYEQYF,TGCGCCAGCAGCTTGGCCAGACCAGACTACGAGCAGTACTTC,-,many,TRBV5-1,TRBJ2-7
CASSFSLTGSLGNQPQHF,TGTGCCAGCAGCTTTAGCCTGACAGGTTCGCTGGGCAATCAGCCCCAGCATTTT,-,-,TRBV7-2,TRBJ1-5
CASSLVGGGSYEQYF,TGTGCCAGCAGCTTAGTAGGGGGGGGCTCCTACGAGCAGTACTTC,-,few,TRBV7-2,TRBJ2-7
CASSPGYQPQHF,TGTGCCAGCAGTCCAGGGTATCAGCCCCAGCATTTT,-,few,TRBV19,TRBJ1-5
CASRLGLDTDTQYF,TGTGCCAGCAGGCTAGGACTAGATACCGATACGCAGTATTTT,TRBD2,few,TRBV27,TRBJ2-3
CASFLGYRGLDERTEAFF,TGTGCCAGCTTCTTGGGGTACAGGGGGCTCGACGAACGGACTGAAGCTTTCTTT,TRBD1,few,TRBV7-6,TRBJ1-1
CASSLETRYGYTF,TGTGCCAGCAGCTTAGAGACCCGCTATGGCTACACCTTC,-,many,TRBV7-9,TRBJ1-2
CASSPAGTSGTDTQYF,TGTGCCAGCAGCCCGGCCGGGACTAGCGGCACAGATACGCAGTATTTT,TRBD2,few,TRBV3-1,TRBJ2-3
CASSYRGDSPLHF,TGTGCCAGCAGTTACCGCGGGGATTCACCCCTCCACTTT,-,-,TRBV6-5,TRBJ1-6
CASSLGAARGYEQYF,TGTGCCAGCAGCTTAGGTGCGGCACGCGGCTACGAGCAGTACTTC,-,few,TRBV7-9,TRBJ2-7
CASSLKVNTGELFF,TGTGCCAGCAGCTTAAAGGTCAACACCGGGGAGCTGTTTTTT,-,few,TRBV11-2,TRBJ2-2
CASSYLKSSEAFF,TGTGCCAGCAGTTACTTAAAGAGTTCCGAAGCTTTCTTT,-,few,TRBV6-2/TRBV6-3,TRBJ1-1
CASTQGNRAETQYF,TGTGCCAGCACCCAGGGGAACAGGGCAGAGACCCAGTACTTC,-,few,TRBV12-3/TRBV12-4,TRBJ2-5
CASSGRTGDNEQFF,TGTGCCAGCTCAGGGCGGACAGGGGATAATGAGCAGTTCTTC,TRBD1,-,TRBV18,TRBJ2-1
CAISESDRWGNEQFF,TGTGCCATCTCCGAAAGCGATCGGTGGGGTAATGAGCAGTTCTTC,-,-,TRBV10-3,TRBJ2-1
CATSPADPVYNEQFF,TGTGCCACCTCCCCAGCGGACCCTGTCTACAATGAGCAGTTCTTC,-,many,TRBV15,TRBJ2-1
CASRGQGNQPQHF,TGCGCCAGCAGGGGACAGGGCAATCAGCCCCAGCATTTT,TRBD1,few,TRBV10-2,TRBJ1-5
CSAFQALGYEQYF,TGCAGTGCTTTCCAGGCGCTCGGCTACGAGCAGTACTTC,-,many,TRBV20-1,TRBJ2-7
CASSRDRGYEQYF,TGTGCCAGCAGTCGGGACCGAGGGTACGAGCAGTACTTC,-,many,TRBV6-5,TRBJ2-7
CASSLTGGPTEAFF,TGTGCCAGCAGCCTTACAGGGGGCCCCACTGAAGCTTTCTTT,TRBD1,few,TRBV7-3,TRBJ1-1
CASSQEVGDQPQHF,TGCGCCAGCAGCCAAGAAGTAGGGGATCAGCCCCAGCATTTT,-,few,TRBV4-1,TRBJ1-5
CASSPQPTGYNSPLHF,TGTGCCAGCAGCCCCCAACCGACAGGGTATAATTCACCCCTCCACTTT,TRBD1,few,TRBV4-2,TRBJ1-6
CASSVKYEQYF,TGCGCCAGCAGTGTCAAATACGAGCAGTACTTC,-,many,TRBV10-1,TRBJ2-7
CAWSVLEGDTQYF,TGTGCCTGGAGTGTACTGGAGGGGGATACGCAGTATTTT,-,few,TRBV30,TRBJ2-3
CSAGQLYGYTF,TGCAGTGCTGGACAGCTCTATGGCTACACCTTC,-,many,TRBV20-1,TRBJ1-2
CASSPQGNYEQYF,TGCGCCAGCAGCCCCCAGGGGAACTACGAGCAGTACTTC,-,many,TRBV5-1,TRBJ2-7
CASSFGSGETQYF,TGCGCCAGCAGCTTCGGGAGCGGGGAGACCCAGTACTTC,-,many,TRBV5-1,TRBJ2-5
CASSTGLSAYNEQFF,TGCGCCAGCAGCACCGGACTATCCGCCTACAATGAGCAGTTCTTC,-,-,TRBV5-1,TRBJ2-1